The rows below give T cell receptor beta chains drawn from one sample of a study of blood T cell repertoires in COVID-19. The repertoire was sequenced with immunoSEQ multiplex PCR; TCRdb's copy has only in-frame clones and lacks some. Of about 150,000 clones listed, approximately 80% are singletons. The sequenced sample consisted of peripheral blood. The receptors derive from a woman aged 45-60 years with acute or convalescent COVID-19. Both conserved end residues are part of each CDR3. A D gene is named only where the DNA matches it firmly. Clone size, where shown, is once, few, many, or a class for clones that have expanded.

16	TRBV27	many	TRBJ2-3	TRBD1	TGTGCCAGCAGTTTATCTGGGACAGGGGTTGCAGATACGCAGTATTTT	CASSLSGTGVADTQYF
14	TRBV18	-	TRBJ1-5	-	TGTGCCAGCTCGTCAAATGGACAGAATCAGCCCCAGCATTTT	CASSSNGQNQPQHF
15	TRBV27	-	TRBJ2-1	TRBD2	TGTGCCAGCAGAGGACTAGCGGCCAATTACAATGAGCAGTTCTTC	CASRGLAANYNEQFF
16	TRBV29-1	-	TRBJ2-3	TRBD1	TGCAGCGTTGTTGTGGGACAGCCGATACGCACAGATACGCAGTATTTT	CSVVVGQPIRTDTQYF
15	TRBV7-8	-	TRBJ2-3	-	TGTGCCAGCACTGAGGTGGGGGGGCAAGCAGATACGCAGTATTTT	CASTEVGGQADTQYF
14	TRBV9	-	TRBJ1-1	-	TGTGCCAGCAGCGTAGGAGGGGGGGGAACAGAAGCTTTCTTT	CASSVGGGGTEAFF
14	TRBV5-1	-	TRBJ2-4	-	TGCGCCAGCAGCCCCGGGACTCTCAAAAACATTCAGTACTTC	CASSPGTLKNIQYF
13	TRBV10-3	-	TRBJ1-1	-	TGTGCCATCACCGACAGTACAAACACTGAAGCTTTCTTT	CAITDSTNTEAFF
17	TRBV18	-	TRBJ2-7	TRBD1	TGTGCCAGCTCACAATCTCTTAGGGACAGAGGAACTCGGGAGCAGTACTTC	CASSQSLRDRGTREQYF
17	TRBV6-1	-	TRBJ1-2	TRBD1	TGTGCCAGCAGTGAAGTAACAGGGGGCGATGTCAACTATGGCTACACCTTC	CASSEVTGGDVNYGYTF
16	TRBV25-1	-	TRBJ2-3	TRBD2	TGTGCCAGCAGTGAAGGGGCGGGGGGATTCACAGATACGCAGTATTTT	CASSEGAGGFTDTQYF
14	TRBV6-4	-	TRBJ2-3	-	TGTGCCAGCAGTGACTCAGCCTCTCCAGATACGCAGTATTTT	CASSDSASPDTQYF
17	TRBV10-3	-	TRBJ1-2	TRBD1	TGTGCCGCTACCACGGACAGGGGGTCGAGTATTAGCTATGGCTACACCTTC	CAATTDRGSSISYGYTF
14	TRBV7-8	-	TRBJ2-3	TRBD1	TGTGCCAGCAGCCCCCGACAGGGGGCAGATACGCAGTATTTT	CASSPRQGADTQYF
15	TRBV29-1	-	TRBJ1-2	TRBD1	TGCAGCGTTGAAGGGGACAGGGGGAATCGCTATGGCTACACCTTC	CSVEGDRGNRYGYTF
14	TRBV7-3	-	TRBJ2-7	-	TGTGCCAGCAGCTTACTGGCAAATTCCTACGAGCAGTACTTC	CASSLLANSYEQYF
18	TRBV19	-	TRBJ2-2	-	TGTGCCAGTAGTATAAGGATGGTCGGACAAGGTGGATCCGGGGAGCTGTTTTTT	CASSIRMVGQGGSGELFF
13	TRBV11-2	-	TRBJ2-5	-	TGTGCCAGCAGCCTAGACAGATCAGAGACCCAGTACTTC	CASSLDRSETQYF
14	TRBV19	-	TRBJ1-1	TRBD1	TGTGCCAGTAAATCACAGGGGATGAACACTGAAGCTTTCTTT	CASKSQGMNTEAFF
15	TRBV6-5	-	TRBJ1-2	-	TGTGCCAGCAGTTCTGACCCCAGGCCGAGCTATGGCTACACCTTC	CASSSDPRPSYGYTF
16	TRBV6-4	few	TRBJ1-4	TRBD1	TGTGCCAGCAGTGAAGGACCGGGACAGGGAAATGAAAAACTGTTTTTT	CASSEGPGQGNEKLFF
11	TRBV29-1	-	TRBJ1-1	-	TGCAGCGGGGGGGCAGGGACTGAAGCTTTCTTT	CSGGAGTEAFF
14	TRBV7-8	-	TRBJ2-7	TRBD1	TGTGCCAGCACCCCCTCGACAGGGCCTCGGGAGCAGTACTTC	CASTPSTGPREQYF
15	TRBV3-1/TRBV3-2	-	TRBJ1-1	-	TGTGCCAGCAGCCTTTCGGTACAGCTATCTAATATGGCTTTCTTT	CASSLSVQLSNMAFF
13	TRBV6-6	-	TRBJ1-1	-	TGTGCCAGCAGTTACTCGACAACAGGAAGGGCTTTCTTT	CASSYSTTGRAFF
11	TRBV5-6	-	TRBJ2-1	-	TGTGCCAGCAGCTTGGCGCGGGAGCAGTTCTTC	CASSLAREQFF
15	TRBV5-1	-	TRBJ2-5	-	TGCGCCACCGGCGAGGGCGGGGGCGTTTGGGAGACCCAGTACTTC	CATGEGGGVWETQYF
12	TRBV24-1	-	TRBJ1-2	-	TGTGCCACCAGTGATTTTATTCATGGCTACACCTTC	CATSDFIHGYTF
17	TRBV4-3	-	TRBJ1-2	-	TGCGCCAGCAGCCAAAACGTTAAGGGGGGGAAGTCTCATGGCTACACCTTC	CASSQNVKGGKSHGYTF
14	TRBV28	-	TRBJ1-6	-	TGTGCCAGCAGACCAGGGTATCGGAGTTCACCCCTCCACTTT	CASRPGYRSSPLHF
15	TRBV3-1/TRBV3-2	-	TRBJ2-5	-	TGTGCCAGCAGCCCCCGGCACGGGGATGGGGAGACCCAGTACTTC	CASSPRHGDGETQYF
12	TRBV6-1	many	TRBJ1-2	-	TGTGCCAGCAGTGACAGGTTCTATGGCTACACCTTC	CASSDRFYGYTF
15	TRBV14	-	TRBJ2-5	-	TGTGCCAGCAGCCAAGTAGTCGGTATCCAAGAGACCCAGTACTTC	CASSQVVGIQETQYF
13	TRBV7-7	-	TRBJ2-3	-	TGTGCCAGCAGCTTGGATGACAGGCTGACGCAGTATTTT	CASSLDDRLTQYF
13	TRBV9	once	TRBJ2-3	-	TGTGCCAGCAGCGTAGCCTCCCTCGATACGCAGTATTTT	CASSVASLDTQYF
13	TRBV28	-	TRBJ1-2	TRBD1	TGTGCCACCTCCGGACAGGCCCTCTATGGCTACACCTTC	CATSGQALYGYTF
13	TRBV19	-	TRBJ2-1	-	TGTGCCAGTAACCCCGGACTGTACAATGAGCAGTTCTTC	CASNPGLYNEQFF
14	TRBV9	-	TRBJ1-6	-	TGTGCCAGCAGCGTAGAAACCAGCGGATCACCCCTCCACTTT	CASSVETSGSPLHF
13	TRBV28	-	TRBJ2-1	-	TGTGCCAGCGGGGGCGGAACCTACAATGAGCAGTTCTTC	CASGGGTYNEQFF
14	TRBV10-3	once	TRBJ2-1	TRBD2	TGTGCCATCACAGCTAGCGGGGAGTACAATGAGCAGTTCTTC	CAITASGEYNEQFF
13	TRBV28	once	TRBJ1-1	-	TGTGCCAGCAGTTTTCCGTCGACAGCTGAAGCTTTCTTT	CASSFPSTAEAFF
16	TRBV6-1	once	TRBJ1-5	-	TGTGCCAGCAGTGAAGCTAGGACAGTAGGGTATCAGCCCCAGCATTTT	CASSEARTVGYQPQHF